The rows below give T cell receptor beta chains drawn from one sample of a study of shared clonotypes between healthy human individuals. TCRdb's copy holds only in-frame clones and misses some; the assay was immunoSEQ multiplex PCR. This table holds hundreds of thousands of clones, 95% to 96% found once. Sequenced: naive CD8+ T cells sorted from blood. Receptors originate from a woman in her 30s in good health. Each CDR3 is given with its conserved first and last residue. A D gene is named only where the DNA matches it firmly. Clone size is shown for a subset of rows, as once, few, many or a class of expanded clone.

>-|14|TRBJ2-6|-|TRBV27
TGTGCCAGCAGTTCGTATTCTGGGGCCAACGTCCTGACTTTC
CASSSYSGANVLTF
>-|18|TRBJ2-1|TRBD2|TRBV5-1
TGCGCCAGCAGCTTGGATGTATTGACTAGCAGGATAAACAATGAGCAGTTCTTC
CASSLDVLTSRINNEQFF
>-|15|TRBJ2-5|-|TRBV28
TGTGCCAGCAGTCCCCGAGGACCAGGGAGGGAGACCCAGTACTTC
CASSPRGPGRETQYF
>-|15|TRBJ2-1|TRBD2|TRBV28
TGTGCCAGCAGTTCCGTCCTAGCGGGAGCAAATGAGCAGTTCTTC
CASSSVLAGANEQFF
>-|13|TRBJ1-1|TRBD1|TRBV27
TGTGCCAGCGGGATGACAGGGATCACTGAAGCTTTCTTT
CASGMTGITEAFF
>-|15|TRBJ2-3|TRBD2|TRBV7-9
TGTGCCAGCAGCTTCGGGACTAGCAACACAGATACGCAGTATTTT
CASSFGTSNTDTQYF
>-|16|TRBJ2-5|TRBD2|TRBV7-7
TGTGCCAGCAGCCAGAGACTAGCGGGAGCCCTTGAGGCCCAGTACTTC
CASSQRLAGALEAQYF
>-|15|TRBJ2-7|TRBD1|TRBV9
TGTGCCAGCAGCGTAGTTCCAGGGGGCTCGGGTGAGCAGTACTTC
CASSVVPGGSGEQYF
>-|14|TRBJ1-1|-|TRBV5-1
TGCGCCAGCAGCTTGGGCTGGGGGGTCACTGAAGCTTTCTTT
CASSLGWGVTEAFF
>-|14|TRBJ1-3|TRBD1|TRBV27
TGTGCCAGCAGTCGGACAGGGGCAGTGACCACCATATATTTT
CASSRTGAVTTIYF
>-|18|TRBJ2-3|TRBD1|TRBV4-1
TGCGCCAGCAGCCTTACATCCGGGACAGGGGGATCGACAGATACGCAGTATTTT
CASSLTSGTGGSTDTQYF
>-|13|TRBJ2-1|-|TRBV28
TGTGCCAGCAGTTTAGTTGCGTACAATGAGCAGTTCTTC
CASSLVAYNEQFF
>-|17|TRBJ2-5|TRBD2|TRBV27
TGTGCCAGCAGTTTACGTGCTAGCGGCATATACCAAGAGACCCAGTACTTC
CASSLRASGIYQETQYF
>-|13|TRBJ2-1|-|TRBV27
TGTGCCAGCAAGCCGAGCTCCTACAATGAGCAGTTCTTC
CASKPSSYNEQFF
>-|13|TRBJ2-3|-|TRBV5-1
TGCGCCTCCCACTGGGGACACACAGATACGCAGTATTTT
CASHWGHTDTQYF
>-|14|TRBJ2-1|-|TRBV5-6
TGTGCCAGCAGCTTGGGGGCGGGGTGGAATGAGCAGTTCTTC
CASSLGAGWNEQFF
>-|15|TRBJ2-2|-|TRBV7-9
TGTGCCAGCAGCTTAGTTCGGGGAGTTACCGGGGAGCTGTTTTTT
CASSLVRGVTGELFF
>-|13|TRBJ2-7|TRBD2|TRBV15
TGTGCCACCAGCAGAGAAGGTAGCGGGAGATGGTACTTC
CATSREGSGRWYF
>-|15|TRBJ1-2|-|TRBV28
TGTGCCAGCAGTTTGCGGGACAATTCTAACTATGGCTACACCTTC
CASSLRDNSNYGYTF
>-|16|TRBJ2-2|TRBD2|TRBV9
TGTGCCAGCAGCCATCAACTAGCGGGAGACACCGGGGAGCTGTTTTTT
CASSHQLAGDTGELFF
>-|11|TRBJ2-5|-|TRBV28
TGTGCCAGCAGTTTTTCAGCGACCCAGTACTTC
CASSFSATQYF
>-|13|TRBJ2-5|TRBD1|TRBV2
TGTGCCAGCAGTGGAAGGGGGCGAGAGACCCAGTACTTC
CASSGRGRETQYF
>-|11|TRBJ2-3|TRBD2|TRBV29-1
TGCAGCGTTGGCGGGAGAGATACGCAGTATTTT
CSVGGRDTQYF
>-|17|TRBJ2-7|TRBD2|TRBV14
TGTGCCAGCAGCCAAGATCTACAACGGGAGGACTCCTACGAGCAGTACTTC
CASSQDLQREDSYEQYF
>-|16|TRBJ2-7|TRBD2|TRBV5-1
TGCGCCAGCAGCCTCCGCCCGACTAGCGGGAGACACGAGCAGTACTTC
CASSLRPTSGRHEQYF
>-|13|TRBJ2-4|TRBD1|TRBV11-2
TGTGCCAGCAGCTCAAGGGGGCAGAACATTCAGTACTTC
CASSSRGQNIQYF
>-|14|TRBJ2-2|-|TRBV29-1
TGCAGCGTTGAAGGGACAGAATACACCGGGGAGCTGTTTTTT
CSVEGTEYTGELFF
>-|15|TRBJ2-3|-|TRBV2
TGTGCCAGCAGGAGGGAGACAGGCCTCACAGATACGCAGTATTTT
CASRRETGLTDTQYF
>few|9|TRBJ2-3|-|TRBV20-1
TGCAGTGCTAGTGGCGCGGGGTATTTT
CSASGAGYF
>once|16|TRBJ2-2|TRBD1|TRBV4-2
TGTGCCAGCAGCCACCCCACAGGGGTGAGCACCGGGGAGCTGTTTTTT
CASSHPTGVSTGELFF
>-|17|TRBJ2-1|-|TRBV5-1
TGCGCCAGCAGCTTGGGTTTCAGGGCTGGCGACAAGGATGAGCAGTTCTTC
CASSLGFRAGDKDEQFF
>-|14|TRBJ1-4|-|TRBV7-9
TGTGCCAGCAGCTCGAACGGAGCTAATGAAAAACTGTTTTTT
CASSSNGANEKLFF
>-|14|TRBJ1-2|-|TRBV15
TGTGCCACCAGCAGCCTTGACAGGCTCTATGGCTACACCTTC
CATSSLDRLYGYTF
>-|13|TRBJ2-3|-|TRBV6-1
TGTGCCAGCAGTGAAGGTAGTATAGATACGCAGTATTTT
CASSEGSIDTQYF
>-|15|TRBJ1-1|TRBD1|TRBV27
TGTGCCAGCAGTTTGTTAGGGGGCAGAAACACTGAAGCTTTCTTT
CASSLLGGRNTEAFF
>-|14|TRBJ2-1|TRBD2|TRBV6-4
TGTGCCAGCAGTGACGGGGGACTAGCAGGCTCTCGGTTCTTC
CASSDGGLAGSRFF
>-|13|TRBJ1-1|-|TRBV5-4
TGTGCCAGCAGCCCTCGGTTGAACACTGAAGCTTTCTTT
CASSPRLNTEAFF
>-|16|TRBJ2-3|-|TRBV4-1
TGCGCCAGCAGCCGGGGCGGGAAATCTAGCACAGATACGCAGTATTTT
CASSRGGKSSTDTQYF
>-|18|TRBJ1-2|TRBD1|TRBV27
TGTGCCAGCAGTTTATCTCCGGGACAGGGGGAGAGGTTCTATGGCTACACCTTC
CASSLSPGQGERFYGYTF
>-|14|TRBJ1-1|-|TRBV5-1
TGCGCCAGCAGCTTGGCAGGGGCGGGGACTGAAGCTTTCTTT
CASSLAGAGTEAFF
>-|16|TRBJ2-3|-|TRBV19
TGTGCCAGTAGGTCCCTTACGGTTGGGAGCACAGATACGCAGTATTTT
CASRSLTVGSTDTQYF
>-|14|TRBJ2-7|TRBD1|TRBV28
TGTGCCAGCGTAGGGGGACAGGGGACATACGAGCAGTACTTC
CASVGGQGTYEQYF
>-|17|TRBJ2-1|TRBD2|TRBV15
TGTGCCACCAGCAGAGATCTAACTAGCGGGACGGGGAATGAGCAGTTCTTC
CATSRDLTSGTGNEQFF
>-|15|TRBJ2-2|-|TRBV6-5
TGTGCCAGCAGTTATACGTTCCCCAACACCGGGGAGCTGTTTTTT
CASSYTFPNTGELFF
>-|14|TRBJ2-3|TRBD2|TRBV27
TGTGCCAGCAGTCCCGGACTAGGCACAGATACGCAGTATTTT
CASSPGLGTDTQYF
>-|16|TRBJ1-1|TRBD1|TRBV27
TGTGCCAGCAGTTTGGTATTTGGGACAGGGCGCACTGAAGCTTTCTTT
CASSLVFGTGRTEAFF
>-|14|TRBJ1-1|-|TRBV4-1
TGCGCCAGCAGCCAAGGTCGGGGGAACACTGAAGCTTTCTTT
CASSQGRGNTEAFF
>once|14|TRBJ1-1|TRBD1|TRBV6-5
TGTGCCAGCAGTTACTCGACAGGGAAGACTGAAGCTTTCTTT
CASSYSTGKTEAFF
>-|12|TRBJ1-2|-|TRBV5-6
TGTGCCAGCAGCTTGGAAGGGGGTGGCTACACCTTC
CASSLEGGGYTF
>-|16|TRBJ2-5|-|TRBV5-6
TGTGCCAGCAGCCCGGTTAGACAGGAGAGTTTGGAGACCCAGTACTTC
CASSPVRQESLETQYF
>-|16|TRBJ2-1|-|TRBV19
TGTGCCAGTACCCAATTAGGGACAAGCCTGGGCGATGAGCAGTTCTTC
CASTQLGTSLGDEQFF
>-|13|TRBJ2-7|-|TRBV28
TGTGCCAGCAGTTTTTCTCCTAGTGGCGAGCAGTACTTC
CASSFSPSGEQYF
>-|12|TRBJ2-3|-|TRBV6-5
TGTGCCAGCGGAGGGACTACAGATACGCAGTATTTT
CASGGTTDTQYF